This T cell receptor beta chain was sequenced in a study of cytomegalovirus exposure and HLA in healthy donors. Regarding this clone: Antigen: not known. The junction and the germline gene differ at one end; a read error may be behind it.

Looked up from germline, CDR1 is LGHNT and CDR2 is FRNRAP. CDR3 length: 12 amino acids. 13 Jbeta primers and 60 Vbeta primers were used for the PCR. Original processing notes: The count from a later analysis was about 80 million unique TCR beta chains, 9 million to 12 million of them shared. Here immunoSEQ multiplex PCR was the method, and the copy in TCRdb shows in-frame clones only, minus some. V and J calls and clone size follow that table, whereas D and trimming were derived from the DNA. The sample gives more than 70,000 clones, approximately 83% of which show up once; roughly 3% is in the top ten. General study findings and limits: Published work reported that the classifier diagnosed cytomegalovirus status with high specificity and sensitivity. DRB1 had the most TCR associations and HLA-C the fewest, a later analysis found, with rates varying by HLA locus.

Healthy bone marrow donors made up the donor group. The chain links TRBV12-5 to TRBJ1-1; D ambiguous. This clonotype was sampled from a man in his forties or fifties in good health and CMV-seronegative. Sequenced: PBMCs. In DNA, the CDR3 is TGTGCTAGTGGCTTTCTGGCCGCTGAAGATTTCTTT. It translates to CASGFLAAEDFF.